This T cell receptor (beta chain) was obtained from a study of blood T cell repertoires in COVID-19. Assay used: immunoSEQ multiplex PCR; TCRdb lists only in-frame clones, some missing. In the table there are roughly 430,000 clones, 88% of which are singletons. Enrolled through a virtual design, the participants were between roughly 18 and 100 years of age and came from 24 US areas. Participants were placed into cohorts based on the clinical history they reported. CDR1 and CDR2 (germline): SGHTA, FQGNSA. V was cut by 6 bases and J by 0 bases, with 12 bases left in between. The CDR3 is made up of 14 amino acids.

The sample taken for sequencing was PBMCs or T cells enriched from blood (not recorded which). V is TRBV7-2 and J is TRBJ2-7, with D possibly being TRBD1 (6 bases). The source of this sequence is a woman aged 40 to 50 with acute COVID-19. The CDR3 here is CASRDSRNSYEQYF. The DNA of the CDR3 is TGTGCCAGCAGGGACAGCAGGAACTCCTACGAGCAGTACTTC.